This T cell receptor (beta chain) was documented in a study of blood T cell repertoires in COVID-19. Under the authors' procedure: Amplification with reference gene primers provided the estimates of nucleated cell counts. This table comes from immunoSEQ multiplex PCR, and its TCRdb copy is limited to in-frame clones, with some not included. Clonal size and the V and J genes are those of that table, whereas D and trimming came from the DNA. The sample shows 240,000 or so clones, around 88% of them seen only once. Sample: PBMCs or T cells enriched from blood (not recorded which). The clonotype was recovered from a man aged 35-49 years who had recovered from COVID-19.

The CDR3 is CASSHGGTENEKLFF. The CDR3 DNA follows: TGTGCCAGCAGCCACGGTGGGACAGAGAATGAAAAACTGTTTTTT. The rearrangement joins TRBV4-2 to TRBJ1-4, with TRBD1 identical over 7 bases. The CDR3 totals 15 residues. Germline trimming cut 3 bases from V and 5 bases from J; bases unmatched to any gene: 6. Looked up from germline, CDR1 is LGHNA and CDR2 is YNFKEQ.